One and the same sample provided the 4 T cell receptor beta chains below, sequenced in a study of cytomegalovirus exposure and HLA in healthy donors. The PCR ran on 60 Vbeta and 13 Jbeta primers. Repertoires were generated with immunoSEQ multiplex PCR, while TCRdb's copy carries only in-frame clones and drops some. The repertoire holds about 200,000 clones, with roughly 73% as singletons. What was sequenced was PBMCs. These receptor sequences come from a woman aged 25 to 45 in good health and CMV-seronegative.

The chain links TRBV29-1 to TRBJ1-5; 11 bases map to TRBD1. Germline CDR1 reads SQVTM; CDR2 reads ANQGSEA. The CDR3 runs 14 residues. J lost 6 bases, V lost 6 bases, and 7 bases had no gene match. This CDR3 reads CSVGAGTGGQPQHF. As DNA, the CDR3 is TGCAGCGTCGGAGCCGGGACAGGGGGTCAGCCCCAGCATTTT.

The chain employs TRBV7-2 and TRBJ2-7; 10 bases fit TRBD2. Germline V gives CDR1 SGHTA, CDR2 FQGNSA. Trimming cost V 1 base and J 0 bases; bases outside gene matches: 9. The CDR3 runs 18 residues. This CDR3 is CASSLEASGRRSSYEQYF. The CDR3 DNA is TGTGCCAGCAGCTTAGAAGCTAGCGGGAGAAGGAGCTCCTACGAGCAGTACTTC. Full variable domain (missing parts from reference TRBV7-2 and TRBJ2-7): GAGVSQSPSNKVTEKGKDVELRCDPISGHTALYWYRQSLGQGLEFLIYFQGNSAPDKSGLPSDRFSAERTGGSVSTLTIQRTQQEDSAVYLCASSLEASGRRSSYEQYFGPGTRLTVT.

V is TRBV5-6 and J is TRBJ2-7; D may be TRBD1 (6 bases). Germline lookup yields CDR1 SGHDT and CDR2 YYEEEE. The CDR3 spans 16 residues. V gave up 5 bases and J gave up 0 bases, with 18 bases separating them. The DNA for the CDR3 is TGTGCCAGCAGGCCCATGGACAGTTCTTACTCCTACGAGCAGTACTTC. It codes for CASRPMDSSYSYEQYF.

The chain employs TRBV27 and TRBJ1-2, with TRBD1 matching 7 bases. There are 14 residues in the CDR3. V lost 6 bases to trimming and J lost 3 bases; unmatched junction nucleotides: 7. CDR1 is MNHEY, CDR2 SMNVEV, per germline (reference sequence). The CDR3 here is CASRLQGVDYGYTF. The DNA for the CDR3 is TGTGCCAGCAGACTGCAGGGGGTCGACTATGGCTACACCTTC.